This T cell receptor beta chain was identified in a study of blood T cells in healthy people across ages. Using a J-beta primer mix together with a sample-barcoded 5' primer, a second PCR was run for 7 to 11 cycles. Using its own MiXCR run on the 5' RACE reads, TCRdb lists one record per CDR3 protein. The table shows some 920,000 distinct CDR3 sequences, with roughly half occurring only once. This CDR3 is built from 17 residues. Germline CDR1 is MGHDK and CDR2 is SYGVNS. The ends were cut back, 1 base at V and 5 bases at J, with 20 bases in the middle. Worth noting for this clonotype: Its antigen is as yet unknown.

There were healthy Caucasian individuals from Russia, aged about 6 to 100, serving as donors. Study results and caveats: What prevented conclusive comparison of naive and antigen-experienced cells was that PBMCs were unsorted.

The J gene is TRBJ2-5, the V gene TRBV25-1; perhaps D is TRBD1 or TRBD2 (6 bases each). The clonotype originates from a woman between 55 and 75 years old in good health. Source material: blood. Here the CDR3 DNA reads TGTGCCAGCAGTGAATCCCGGAGGGGGGTCAGGGCGGAGACCCAGTACTTC. Translating gives CASSESRRGVRAETQYF.